This T cell receptor beta chain was observed in a study of cytomegalovirus exposure and HLA in healthy donors (dated by TCRdb to about 2017). At the level of the whole study: According to a later analysis, one platform produced both the roughly 110 validation repertoires and the approximately 670 repertoires of the first cohort. High-throughput TCR immunosequencing, statistical association of individual TCRs with disease status, and machine learning were combined to predict cytomegalovirus infection status. The study was designed to test whether signatures of past pathogen exposure could be identified by cataloging public T cell receptors. Along with the approximately 650-subject first cohort, a separate validation cohort of around 120 different subjects was used.

The donors were included in the validation cohort of roughly 120 subjects, a group kept apart from the approximately 690-subject first cohort. General findings and caveats noted by the study authors: A few of the identified cytomegalovirus-associated TCR beta chains were confirmed in vitro to be specific for cytomegalovirus antigens. The validation cohort had no HLA typing available for a later analysis, so co-occurrence within that cohort was assessed over all 120 or so repertoires. Most TCR sequences were seen in very few donors, while some public TCRs were found in many individuals. A later analysis found that TCRs clustered in the first cohort also tended to co-occur in the 120 validation repertoires, with 90% to 95% of cluster scores above 0. Cytomegalovirus status was reported to be diagnosed by the classifier with high specificity and sensitivity in both the original and validation cohorts. The authors suggested that the approach could potentially be generalized to other disease states and immunological phenotypes. In the study, 164 TCR beta chains were listed as associated with cytomegalovirus.

This clone was seen once. There is no known antigen for this receptor. No base qualities exist here, and no much larger clone lies one base off it. Library preparation used the immunoSEQ multiplex PCR assay. On the study's bioinformatics: A statistical classification framework was developed to diagnose cytomegalovirus status using the catalog of TCR beta chain sequences. TCRdb took over this immuneACCESS table, retaining in-frame rearrangements with V and J assigned. Such tables are incomplete; in checked studies, under half of the missing clones stem from an unresolved V gene, and the remainder is unexplained. V and J calls and clone size are those listed in that table; D and trimming were worked out from the DNA. The sample has some 170,000 clones on record, 86% of them singletons. 2.7% of the sample lies in the top ten. Trimming removed 2 bases from V and 7 bases from J, leaving 9 bases between the germline ends. From the germline V gene, CDR1 is LGHNA and CDR2 is YSLEER. Its CDR3 holds 13 amino acids, cysteine through phenylalanine. Only the CDR3 portion is preserved as DNA: 39 bases, with reading frame beginning at the first base.

Input material: PBMCs. The source is a young man in good health and CMV-seropositive. The rearrangement joined TRBV4-3 to TRBJ2-1; there is no confident call for the D gene. The nucleotide sequence reads as follows: TGCGCCAGCAGCCAAACCCTACGGAATGAGCAGTTCTTC. This codes for CASSQTLRNEQFF.